These T cell receptor beta chains were read from a single sample in a study of Graves' ophthalmopathy and Graves' hyperthyroidism. TCRdb re-called the multiplex PCR reads with MiXCR, one entry per CDR3 protein. The data contain 230,000 or so distinct CDR3 sequences, 40% to 50% of them singletons. Sequences were obtained from peripheral blood. The receptors come from an adult man with Graves' ophthalmopathy. Each CDR3 is given with its conserved first and last residue. Fields, in order: CDR3 length, clone size, J gene, V gene, D gene, CDR3 DNA, CDR3 protein. A D gene is named only where the DNA matches it firmly. Where a row states a size, it is once, few, many or the class of an expanded clone; other rows omit it.

cdr3_length: 12; clone_size: few; j_call: TRBJ2-5; v_call: TRBV29-1; d_call: TRBD1; cdr3_nt: TGCAGCGCATATACAGGGGAGGAGACCCAGTACTTC; cdr3_aa: CSAYTGEETQYF
cdr3_length: 16; clone_size: NA; j_call: TRBJ1-6; v_call: TRBV7-3; d_call: NA; cdr3_nt: TGTGCCAGCAGCGCCTTAATGAGCCAGTATAATTCACCCCTCCACTTT; cdr3_aa: CASSALMSQYNSPLHF
cdr3_length: 17; clone_size: NA; j_call: TRBJ2-7; v_call: TRBV10-3; d_call: TRBD1; cdr3_nt: TGTGCCAGCAGTACGCCCGACCGGGACAGGGGCATGAACGAGCAGTACTTC; cdr3_aa: CASSTPDRDRGMNEQYF
cdr3_length: 10; clone_size: NA; j_call: TRBJ1-1; v_call: TRBV29-1; d_call: NA; cdr3_nt: TGCAGTTTCTCGAGAGGGGGAGCTTTCTTT; cdr3_aa: CSFSRGGAFF
cdr3_length: 13; clone_size: NA; j_call: TRBJ1-2; v_call: TRBV7-2; d_call: NA; cdr3_nt: TGTGCCAGCAGCCCGGCAATTAACTATGGCTACACCTTC; cdr3_aa: CASSPAINYGYTF
cdr3_length: 14; clone_size: few; j_call: TRBJ2-5; v_call: TRBV7-2; d_call: NA; cdr3_nt: TGTGCCAGCAGCTTAGAGCTATCTAGAGAGACCCAGTACTTC; cdr3_aa: CASSLELSRETQYF
cdr3_length: 15; clone_size: once; j_call: TRBJ2-7; v_call: TRBV12-3/TRBV12-4; d_call: NA; cdr3_nt: TGTGCCAGCAGTTTAGCGGGGGGACCCGCCTACGAGCAGTACTTC; cdr3_aa: CASSLAGGPAYEQYF
cdr3_length: 15; clone_size: NA; j_call: TRBJ1-5; v_call: TRBV28; d_call: NA; cdr3_nt: TGTGCCAGCAGTTACGGACAACGAACAAATCAGCCCCAGCATTTT; cdr3_aa: CASSYGQRTNQPQHF
cdr3_length: 15; clone_size: once; j_call: TRBJ1-5; v_call: TRBV7-2; d_call: TRBD1; cdr3_nt: TGCGCCAGCAGAGAAGACAGGGGAAGCAATCAGCCCCAGCATTTT; cdr3_aa: CASREDRGSNQPQHF
cdr3_length: 12; clone_size: NA; j_call: TRBJ1-2; v_call: TRBV20-1; d_call: NA; cdr3_nt: TGCAGTATTCAGGGGCGGGGAGGCGGCTACACCTTC; cdr3_aa: CSIQGRGGGYTF
cdr3_length: 14; clone_size: few; j_call: TRBJ2-7; v_call: TRBV6-5; d_call: NA; cdr3_nt: TGTGCCAGCGCCTGGCTAGCGTCTAACTACGAGCAGTACTTC; cdr3_aa: CASAWLASNYEQYF
cdr3_length: 13; clone_size: few; j_call: TRBJ1-5; v_call: TRBV12-3/TRBV12-4; d_call: NA; cdr3_nt: TGTGCCAGCATGGAGGGAAGTAATCAGCCCCAGCATTTT; cdr3_aa: CASMEGSNQPQHF
cdr3_length: 15; clone_size: NA; j_call: TRBJ2-5; v_call: TRBV9; d_call: NA; cdr3_nt: TGTGCCAGCAGCGTTGAGGGCAGGAGAGCAGAGACCCAGTACTTC; cdr3_aa: CASSVEGRRAETQYF
cdr3_length: 15; clone_size: many; j_call: TRBJ1-2; v_call: TRBV19; d_call: NA; cdr3_nt: TGTGCCAGTAGGGAGGACAGATACCTTAACTATGGCTACACCTTC; cdr3_aa: CASREDRYLNYGYTF
cdr3_length: 14; clone_size: few; j_call: TRBJ2-7; v_call: TRBV10-2; d_call: NA; cdr3_nt: TGCGCCAGCAGTGAACCAGGTCCCTCCTACGAGCAGTACTTC; cdr3_aa: CASSEPGPSYEQYF
cdr3_length: 13; clone_size: NA; j_call: TRBJ1-1; v_call: TRBV30; d_call: NA; cdr3_nt: TGTGCCTGGAGTGTTACAGGAGGGACTGAAGCTTTCTTT; cdr3_aa: CAWSVTGGTEAFF
cdr3_length: 15; clone_size: few; j_call: TRBJ1-2; v_call: TRBV5-4; d_call: NA; cdr3_nt: TGTGCCAGCAGCTCCCGGAGATCAACTAACTATGGCTACACCTTC; cdr3_aa: CASSSRRSTNYGYTF